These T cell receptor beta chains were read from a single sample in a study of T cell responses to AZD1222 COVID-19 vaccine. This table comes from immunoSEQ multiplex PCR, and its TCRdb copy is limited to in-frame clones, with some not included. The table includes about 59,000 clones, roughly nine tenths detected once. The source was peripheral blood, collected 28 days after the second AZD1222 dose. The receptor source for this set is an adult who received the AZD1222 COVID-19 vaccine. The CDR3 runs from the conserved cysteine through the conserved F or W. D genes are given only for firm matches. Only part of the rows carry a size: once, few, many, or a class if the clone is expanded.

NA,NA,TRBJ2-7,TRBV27,CASSLSQGRHEQYF,TGTGCCAGCAGTTTATCGCAGGGGCGCCACGAGCAGTACTTC
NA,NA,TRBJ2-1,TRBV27,CASKWVAGVNEQFF,TGTGCCAGCAAATGGGTGGCAGGGGTCAATGAGCAGTTCTTC
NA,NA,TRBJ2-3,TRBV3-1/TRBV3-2,CASSQGRHTDTQYF,TGTGCCAGCAGCCAAGGCAGACACACAGATACGCAGTATTTT
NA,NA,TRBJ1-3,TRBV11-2,CASSLVEAGRALSGNTIYF,TGTGCCAGCAGCTTAGTTGAGGCCGGCAGGGCCCTTTCTGGAAACACCATATATTTT
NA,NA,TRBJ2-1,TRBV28,CASSRIRVTYNEQFF,TGTGCCAGCAGCAGAATCAGGGTGACCTACAATGAGCAGTTCTTC
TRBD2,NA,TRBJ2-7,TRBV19,CASSKVTGGTYEQYF,TGTGCCAGTAGTAAGGTGACGGGAGGGACCTACGAGCAGTACTTC
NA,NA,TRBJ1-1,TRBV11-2,CASKGWTEAFF,TGTGCCAGCAAAGGTTGGACTGAAGCTTTCTTT
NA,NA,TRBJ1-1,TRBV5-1,CASSLVGMTGPSRTEAFF,TGCGCCAGCAGCTTGGTCGGCATGACAGGCCCTTCCAGGACTGAAGCTTTCTTT
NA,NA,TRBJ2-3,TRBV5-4,CAVGAVDTQYF,TGTGCCGTAGGGGCGGTCGATACGCAGTATTTT
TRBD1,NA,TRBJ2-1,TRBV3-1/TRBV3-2,CASSPTGGFSYNEQFF,TGTGCCAGCAGTCCAACAGGGGGCTTCTCCTACAATGAGCAGTTCTTC
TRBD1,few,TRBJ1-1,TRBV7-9,CASSTGQGNTEAFF,TGTGCCAGCAGCACCGGACAGGGGAACACTGAAGCTTTCTTT
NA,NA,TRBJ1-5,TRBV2,CASKGEGNQPQHF,TGTGCCAGCAAGGGGGAGGGCAATCAGCCCCAGCATTTT
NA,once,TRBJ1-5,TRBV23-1,CASTSQPQHF,TGCGCCAGCACGAGCCAGCCCCAGCATTTT
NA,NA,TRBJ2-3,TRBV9,CASSGAGLSGDTQYF,TGTGCCAGCAGCGGGGCGGGACTCTCCGGGGATACGCAGTATTTT
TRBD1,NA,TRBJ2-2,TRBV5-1,CASSSGQGRDTGELFF,TGCGCCAGCAGCTCCGGACAGGGGCGGGACACCGGGGAGCTGTTTTTT
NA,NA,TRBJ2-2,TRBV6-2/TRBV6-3,CASSRPGRFGELFF,TGTGCCAGCAGTCGACCAGGACGGTTCGGGGAGCTGTTTTTT
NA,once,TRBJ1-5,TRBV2,CASSTRGGREQPQHF,TGTGCCAGCAGTACCCGGGGGGGTCGGGAACAGCCCCAGCATTTT
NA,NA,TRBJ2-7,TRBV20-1,CSAPTVYEQYF,TGCAGTGCCCCGACAGTCTACGAGCAGTACTTC
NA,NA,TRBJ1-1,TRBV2,CASSEQGPNTEAFF,TGTGCCAGCAGTGAACAGGGCCCGAACACTGAAGCTTTCTTT
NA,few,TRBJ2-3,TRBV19,CASSPWTDTQYF,TGTGCCAGTAGTCCCTGGACAGATACGCAGTATTTT
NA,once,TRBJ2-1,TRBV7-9,CASDLLGSNEQFF,TGTGCCAGCGACTTACTAGGGAGCAATGAGCAGTTCTTC
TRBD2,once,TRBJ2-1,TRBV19,CASTETLSGRNEQFF,TGTGCCAGTACCGAAACCCTTAGCGGGAGGAATGAGCAGTTCTTC
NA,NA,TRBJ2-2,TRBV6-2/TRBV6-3,CASSYSKSGELFF,TGTGCCAGCAGTTACTCGAAATCCGGGGAGCTGTTTTTT
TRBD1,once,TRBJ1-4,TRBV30,CAWSDRQGPPRFF,TGTGCCTGGAGTGACCGACAGGGACCCCCCCGGTTTTTT
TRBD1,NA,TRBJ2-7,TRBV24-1,CATSERIGTAYEQYF,TGTGCCACCAGTGAGCGTATCGGGACAGCCTACGAGCAGTACTTC
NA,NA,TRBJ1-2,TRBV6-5,CASSRGDGGYTF,TGTGCCAGCAGTCGGGGGGACGGGGGCTACACCTTC
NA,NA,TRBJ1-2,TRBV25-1,CASSGLGQSYGYTF,TGTGCCAGCAGTGGGCTGGGACAAAGCTATGGCTACACCTTC
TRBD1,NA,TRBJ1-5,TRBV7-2,CASSLDRGPNQPQHF,TGTGCCAGCAGCTTGGACAGGGGACCAAATCAGCCCCAGCATTTT
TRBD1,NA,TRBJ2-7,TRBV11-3,CASSPRTGGNYEQYF,TGTGCCAGCAGCCCTAGGACAGGGGGCAACTACGAGCAGTACTTC
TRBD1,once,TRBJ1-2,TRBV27,CASSLAQGAYGYTF,TGTGCCAGCAGTTTAGCGCAGGGGGCGTATGGCTACACCTTC
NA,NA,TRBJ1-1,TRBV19,CASSITGWANTEAFF,TGTGCCAGTAGTATAACAGGGTGGGCGAACACTGAAGCTTTCTTT
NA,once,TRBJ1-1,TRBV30,CAWSGHSNTEAFF,TGTGCCTGGAGTGGGCACTCGAACACTGAAGCTTTCTTT
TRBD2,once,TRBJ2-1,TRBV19,CASLGSGGIYNEQFF,TGTGCCAGCCTTGGAAGCGGGGGGATCTACAATGAGCAGTTCTTC
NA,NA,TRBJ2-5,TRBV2,CASSEGTVAETQYF,TGTGCCAGCAGTGAAGGGACAGTGGCCGAGACCCAGTACTTC
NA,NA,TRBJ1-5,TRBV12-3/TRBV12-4,CASSPNMQPQHF,TGTGCCAGCAGTCCTAACATGCAGCCCCAGCATTTT
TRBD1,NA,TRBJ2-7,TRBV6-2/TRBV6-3,CASSYQETGPYEQYF,TGTGCCAGCAGTTATCAAGAGACAGGGCCCTACGAGCAGTACTTC